This T cell receptor beta chain was identified in a study of molecular identifiers for immune sequencing clone quantification. This clonotype was seen many times. Its cognate antigen is unknown. Using its own MiXCR run on the PCR reads, TCRdb lists one record per CDR3 protein. The sample shows a few hundred thousand distinct CDR3 sequences, about 26% of them seen only once. Study observations and caveats: Clones that had above 20 RNA copies took up over 99% of effector molecules but under 1% in naive cells. Highly expanded clone sizes could be underestimated by identical TCR molecules that share a barcode.

RNA fractions of 10%, 30% or 50% and roughly 20,000 to 1,000,000 sorted cells were the source of naive CD8 libraries. Sorting selected naive CD8 T cells with a CD8+CD4-CCR7+CD45RA+ phenotype. The sequence was obtained from a human donor in good health. Some libraries in this study had Jurkat cell RNA spiked in. The sample consisted of naive CD8+ T cells from blood, with Jurkat cell RNA spiked in. Subset described: FACS-sorted CD8+CD4-CCR7+CD45RA+ naive T cells.

Written as DNA, the CDR3 is TGTGCCAGCAGCCAAGACGCCTGGAGAAGGACAGAGACGCTTATCTCTGGGGCCAACGTCCTGACTTTC. It codes for CASSQDAWRRTETLISGANVLTF. The chain carries TRBV14 and TRBJ2-6, with D possibly TRBD1 on 6 matching bases. V was clipped by 0 bases and J by 0 bases, with 27 bases between them. Germline V gene data show CDR1 as SGHDN and CDR2 as FVKESK. CDR3 length: 23 residues.